Here is one T cell receptor (beta chain) with its context. Its antigen remains unidentified. In the library, individual cDNA molecules carried attached unique molecular identifiers. TCRdb re-called the 5' RACE reads with MiXCR, one entry per CDR3 protein. The sample yields 70,000 to 90,000 distinct CDR3 sequences, over 9% seen once. The data belong to a study of early T cells in non-severe SARS-CoV-2 infection. Across the study: With bulk RNA from unsorted whole blood as input, sequencing yielded unpaired chains. Study-wide points: Clonotype matching in VDJdb favored anti-spike CD8 responses and did not capture private and CD4 specificities.

The CDR3 is 14 residues long. Germline assignment: CDR1 SGHRS and CDR2 YFSETQ. The V gene lost 4 bases and the J gene lost 3 bases, with 13 bases spanning the gap. The source is an adult who was a healthcare worker with PCR-confirmed SARS-CoV-2 infection or an uninfected control (not recorded which). The rearrangement joins TRBV5-1 to TRBJ2-5, with a possible D match to TRBD2 (6 bases). The sample comprised whole blood. CDR3 in amino acids: CASSPGGVKETQYF. The CDR3 nucleotides are TGCGCCAGCAGCCCCGGGGGAGTCAAAGAGACCCAGTACTTC.